This T cell receptor (beta chain) was sequenced in a study of blood T cell repertoires in COVID-19. Looking at the study overall: The United States, Italy and Spain were the sources of the acute and convalescent COVID-19 samples. The cDNA or gDNA used as material had been derived from T cells, B-cell-depleted T cells, or PBMCs.

Recovered participants had two consecutive negative NP/OP PCR tests, healthcare professional clearance, or symptom resolution. Data came from immunoSEQ multiplex PCR; TCRdb stores just in-frame clones and leaves some out. The sample has around 390,000 clones; more than 75% are singletons. The CDR3 extends over 15 amino acids. Looked up from germline, CDR1 is LGHDT and CDR2 is YNNKEL (reference sequence). Trimming took 5 bases from V and 3 from J; bases not matched to a gene: 10. J is TRBJ2-7 and V is TRBV3-1 (or the pseudogene TRBV3-2), with 7 bases identical to TRBD2. The source material was PBMCs or T cells enriched from blood (not recorded which). The sequence was collected from a woman aged 45 to 65 who had recovered from COVID-19. The CDR3 region is CASSLKSGDFYEQYF. The CDR3 bases are TGTGCCAGCAGCTTGAAAAGCGGGGATTTCTACGAGCAGTACTTC.